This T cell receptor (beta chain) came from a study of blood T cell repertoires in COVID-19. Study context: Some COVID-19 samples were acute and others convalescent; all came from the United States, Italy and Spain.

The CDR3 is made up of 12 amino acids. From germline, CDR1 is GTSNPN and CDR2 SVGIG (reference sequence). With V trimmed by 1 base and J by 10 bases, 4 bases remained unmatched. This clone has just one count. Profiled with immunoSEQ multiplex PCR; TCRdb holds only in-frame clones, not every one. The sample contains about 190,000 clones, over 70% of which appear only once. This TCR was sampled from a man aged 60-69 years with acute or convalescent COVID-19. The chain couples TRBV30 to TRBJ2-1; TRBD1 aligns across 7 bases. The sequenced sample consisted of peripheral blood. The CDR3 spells CAWSGWDREQFF. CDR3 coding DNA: TGTGCCTGGAGTGGCTGGGACAGAGAGCAGTTCTTC.